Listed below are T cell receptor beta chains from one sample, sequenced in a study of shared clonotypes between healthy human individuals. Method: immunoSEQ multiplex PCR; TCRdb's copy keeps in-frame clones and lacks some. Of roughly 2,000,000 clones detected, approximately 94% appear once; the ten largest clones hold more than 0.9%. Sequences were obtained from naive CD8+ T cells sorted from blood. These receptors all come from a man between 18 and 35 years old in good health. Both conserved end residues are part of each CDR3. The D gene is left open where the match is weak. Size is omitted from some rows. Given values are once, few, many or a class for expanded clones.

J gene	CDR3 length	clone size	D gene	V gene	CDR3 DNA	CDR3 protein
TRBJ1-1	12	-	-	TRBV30	TGTGCCTGGAGTAGCGGGTACACTGAAGCTTTCTTT	CAWSSGYTEAFF
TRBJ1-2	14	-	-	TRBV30	TGTGCCTGGAGTATCTCGCCTGGAGGGGGAGGCTACACCTTC	CAWSISPGGGGYTF
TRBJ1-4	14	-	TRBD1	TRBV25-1	TGTGCCAGCAGTGCGACAGGGGGCATAGAAAAACTGTTTTTT	CASSATGGIEKLFF
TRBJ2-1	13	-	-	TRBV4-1	TGCGCCAGCAGCCAAGGGACGAGGCCCGAGCAGTTCTTC	CASSQGTRPEQFF
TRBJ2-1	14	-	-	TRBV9	TGTGCCAGCAGCGGGCCTACGGCCTACAATGAGCAGTTCTTC	CASSGPTAYNEQFF
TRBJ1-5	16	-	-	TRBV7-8	TGTGCCAGCAGCGACATGAGCTTTTATAGCAATCAGCCCCAGCATTTT	CASSDMSFYSNQPQHF
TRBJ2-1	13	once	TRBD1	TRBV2	TGTGCCAGCAATGACAGGGGTTTCAATGAGCAGTTCTTC	CASNDRGFNEQFF
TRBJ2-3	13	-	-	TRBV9	TGTGCCAGCAGCGTAGCCGGAGAAGATACGCAGTATTTT	CASSVAGEDTQYF
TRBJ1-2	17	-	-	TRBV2	TGTGCCAGCAGTGAAGAGCAGGGCCTGCCGGTAAACTATGGCTACACCTTC	CASSEEQGLPVNYGYTF
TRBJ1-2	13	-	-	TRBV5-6	TGTGCCAGCAGCTTTCAGGATAACTATGGCTACACCTTC	CASSFQDNYGYTF
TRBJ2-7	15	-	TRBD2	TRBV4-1	TGCGCCAGCAGCCAGCCTAGCGGGAGTGTGAACGAGCAGTACTTC	CASSQPSGSVNEQYF
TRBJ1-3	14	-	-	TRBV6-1	TGTGCCAGCAGTGATGGGGGGGAAGGAAACACCATATATTTT	CASSDGGEGNTIYF
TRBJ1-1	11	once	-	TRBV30	TGTGCGTTCCCCATGAACACTGAAGCTTTCTTT	CAFPMNTEAFF
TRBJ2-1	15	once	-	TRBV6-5	TGTGCCAGCAGCCGAGTACCAAGCTCCTACAATGAGCAGTTCTTC	CASSRVPSSYNEQFF
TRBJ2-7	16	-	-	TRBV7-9	TGTGCCAGCAGCCACATGGACAGTCCTGTGAGCTACGAGCAGTACTTC	CASSHMDSPVSYEQYF
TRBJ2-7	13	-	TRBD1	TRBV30	TGTGCCTGGAGTACCGGGACAGGGGACGAGCAGTACTTC	CAWSTGTGDEQYF
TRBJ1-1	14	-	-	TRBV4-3	TGCGCCAGCAGCCAGGAGGAAGGGGCCACTGAAGCTTTCTTT	CASSQEEGATEAFF
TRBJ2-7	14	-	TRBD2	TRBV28	TGTGCCAGCAGTTTACCCTCCGGGGGGTACGAGCAGTACTTC	CASSLPSGGYEQYF
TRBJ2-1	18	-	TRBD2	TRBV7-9	TGTGCCAGCAGCCCGAGCCCAGGGGAGCGGGAGGGTTACAATGAGCAGTTCTTC	CASSPSPGEREGYNEQFF
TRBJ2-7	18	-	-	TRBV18	TGTGCCAGCTCACCATACCCAGGCGACGGCGAGGGCTCCTACGAGCAGTACTTC	CASSPYPGDGEGSYEQYF
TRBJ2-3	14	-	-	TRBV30	TGTGCCTGGAGTCTCCGGGATCTCACAGATACGCAGTATTTT	CAWSLRDLTDTQYF
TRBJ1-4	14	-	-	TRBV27	TGTGCCAGCAGTCCGAGACAGGTCCCGGACAAACTGTTTTTT	CASSPRQVPDKLFF
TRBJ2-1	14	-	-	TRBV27	TGTGCCAGCAGTTCGTCAGACTCCTACAATGAGCAGTTCTTC	CASSSSDSYNEQFF
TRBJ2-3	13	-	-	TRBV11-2	TGTGCCAGCAGCTGGCAGGGGACAGATACGCAGTATTTT	CASSWQGTDTQYF
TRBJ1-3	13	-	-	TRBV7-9	TGTGCCAGCAGCTCGGGCCCTGGAAACACCATATATTTT	CASSSGPGNTIYF
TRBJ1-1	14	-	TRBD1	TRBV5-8	TGTGCCAGCAGCCTGGGACAGCACGACACTGAAGCTTTCTTT	CASSLGQHDTEAFF
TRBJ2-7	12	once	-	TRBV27	TGTGCCAGCAGTTTACCCGGTTTAGAGCAGTACTTC	CASSLPGLEQYF
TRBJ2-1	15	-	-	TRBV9	TGTGCCAGCAGCGTAGCGGGACTCCTGTCCGATGAGCAGTTCTTC	CASSVAGLLSDEQFF
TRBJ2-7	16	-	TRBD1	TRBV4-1	TGCGCCAGCAGCCAAACCCAACAGGGGTGGGCCTACGAGCAGTACTTC	CASSQTQQGWAYEQYF
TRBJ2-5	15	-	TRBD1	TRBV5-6	TGTGCCAGCAGCTCACCCCTTGAGGGGGCAGAGACCCAGTACTTC	CASSSPLEGAETQYF
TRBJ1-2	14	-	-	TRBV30	TGTGCCTGGATTGGAACCTACGGTCCCTATGGCTACACCTTC	CAWIGTYGPYGYTF
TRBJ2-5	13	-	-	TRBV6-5	TGTGCCAGCAGTTATCCCGTCGGGGAGACCCAGTACTTC	CASSYPVGETQYF
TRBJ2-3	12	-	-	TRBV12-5	TGTGCTAGTGGTTTGGGCCTGGAGAACCAGTATTTT	CASGLGLENQYF
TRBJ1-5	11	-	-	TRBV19	TGTGCCAGGCAAGTCCCTCAGCCCCAGCATTTT	CARQVPQPQHF
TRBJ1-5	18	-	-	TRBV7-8	TGTGCCAGCAGCTTGGCGCTGGCTTTCTCTAGGAGTTATCAGCCCCAGCATTTT	CASSLALAFSRSYQPQHF
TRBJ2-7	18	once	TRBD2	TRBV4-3	TGCGCCAGCAGCCAAGATTCTTCGGGGGACTATATGTCCTACGAGCAGTACTTC	CASSQDSSGDYMSYEQYF
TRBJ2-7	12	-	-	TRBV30	TGTGCCTGGGGACAGACTACCTACGAGCAGTACTTC	CAWGQTTYEQYF
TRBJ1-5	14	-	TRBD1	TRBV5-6	TGTGCCAGCAGCGCAGGGACAGGGGGACAGCCCCAGCATTTT	CASSAGTGGQPQHF
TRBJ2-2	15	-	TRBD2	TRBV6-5	TGTGCCAGCAGTTCTAGCGGGGAGGGCACCGGGGAGCTGTTTTTT	CASSSSGEGTGELFF
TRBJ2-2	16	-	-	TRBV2	TGTGCCAGCAATCGAGTAGCGGAACAGAACACCGGGGAGCTGTTTTTT	CASNRVAEQNTGELFF
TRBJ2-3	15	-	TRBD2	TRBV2	TGTGCCTCCGCGGGACTAGCGGAACGCACAGATACGCAGTATTTT	CASAGLAERTDTQYF
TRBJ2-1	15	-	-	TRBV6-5	TGTGCCAGCAGGGAACAGGGACGATTCAACAATGAGCAGTTCTTC	CASREQGRFNNEQFF
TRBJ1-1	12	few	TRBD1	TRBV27	TGTGCCAGCAGGACAGGGGGGGCTGAAGCTTTCTTT	CASRTGGAEAFF
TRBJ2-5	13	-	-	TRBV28	TGTGCCAGCAATGGAGGGGGGAAAGAGACCCAGTACTTC	CASNGGGKETQYF
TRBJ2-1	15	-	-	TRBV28	TGTGCCAGCAGTTTATCAGGGAACTCCTACAATGAGCAGTTCTTC	CASSLSGNSYNEQFF
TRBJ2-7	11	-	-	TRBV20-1	TGCAGTGCTACCGAATCCTACGAGCAGTACTTC	CSATESYEQYF
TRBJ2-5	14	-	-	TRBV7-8	TGTGCCAGCACCTTGGGACACCTCGGGGAGACCCAGTACTTC	CASTLGHLGETQYF
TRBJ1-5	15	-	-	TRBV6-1	TGTGCCAGCAGTTCGGACGGTTGGGGCAATCAGCCCCAGCATTTT	CASSSDGWGNQPQHF
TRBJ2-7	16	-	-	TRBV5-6	TGTGCCAGCAGCTTGGGCCCCCCCCTGTCCGTCTACGAGCAGTACTTC	CASSLGPPLSVYEQYF
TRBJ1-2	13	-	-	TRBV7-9	TGTGCCAGCAGCTTAGGCGCAAACTATGGCTACACCTTC	CASSLGANYGYTF